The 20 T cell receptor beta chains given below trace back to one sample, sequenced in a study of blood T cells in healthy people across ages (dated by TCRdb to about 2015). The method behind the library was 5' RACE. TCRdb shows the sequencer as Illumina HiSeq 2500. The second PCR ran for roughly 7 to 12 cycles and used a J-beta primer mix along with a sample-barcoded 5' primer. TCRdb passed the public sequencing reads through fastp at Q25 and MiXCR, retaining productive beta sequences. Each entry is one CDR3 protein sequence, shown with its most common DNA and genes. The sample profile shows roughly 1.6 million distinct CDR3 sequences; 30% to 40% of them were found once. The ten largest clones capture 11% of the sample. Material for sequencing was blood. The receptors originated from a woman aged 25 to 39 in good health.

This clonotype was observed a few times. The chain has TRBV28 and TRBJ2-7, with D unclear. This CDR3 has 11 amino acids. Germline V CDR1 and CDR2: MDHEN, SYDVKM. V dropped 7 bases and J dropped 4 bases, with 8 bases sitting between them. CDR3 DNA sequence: TGTGCCAGCATCTCCCCTTACGAGCAGTACTTC. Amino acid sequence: CASISPYEQYF.

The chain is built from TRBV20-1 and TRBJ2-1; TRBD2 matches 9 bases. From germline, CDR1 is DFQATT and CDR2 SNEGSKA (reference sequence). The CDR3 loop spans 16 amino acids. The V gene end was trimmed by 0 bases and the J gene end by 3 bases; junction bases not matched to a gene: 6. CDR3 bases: TGCAGTGCTAGAGATGGCGGGGGGGCTTTCTACAATGAGCAGTTCTTC. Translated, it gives CSARDGGGAFYNEQFF.

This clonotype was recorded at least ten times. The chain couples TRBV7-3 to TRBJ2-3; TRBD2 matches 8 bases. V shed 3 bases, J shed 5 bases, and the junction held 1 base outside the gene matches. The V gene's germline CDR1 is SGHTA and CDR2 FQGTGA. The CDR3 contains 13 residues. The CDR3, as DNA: TGTGCCAGCAGCTTCCTAGCGGGAGATACGCAGTATTTT. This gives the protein CASSFLAGDTQYF.

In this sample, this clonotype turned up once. The CDR3 spells CASSYEAGVGYNEQFF. In DNA, the CDR3 is TGTGCCAGCAGTTACGAAGCAGGGGTGGGATACAATGAGCAGTTCTTC. The chain is built from TRBV6-5 and TRBJ2-1; tentative D call: TRBD1 (6 bases). Germline V gene lookup returns CDR1 MNHEY and CDR2 SVGAGI. Trimming shortened V by 2 bases and J by 4 bases, and 15 bases separated the two germline ends. The length of the CDR3 is 16 residues.

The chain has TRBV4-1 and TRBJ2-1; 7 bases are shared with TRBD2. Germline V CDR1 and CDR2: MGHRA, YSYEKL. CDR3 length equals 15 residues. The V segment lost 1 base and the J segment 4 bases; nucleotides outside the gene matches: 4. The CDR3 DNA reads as TGCGCCAGCAGCCAAGCGTCTAGCGGATACAATGAGCAGTTCTTC. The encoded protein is CASSQASSGYNEQFF.

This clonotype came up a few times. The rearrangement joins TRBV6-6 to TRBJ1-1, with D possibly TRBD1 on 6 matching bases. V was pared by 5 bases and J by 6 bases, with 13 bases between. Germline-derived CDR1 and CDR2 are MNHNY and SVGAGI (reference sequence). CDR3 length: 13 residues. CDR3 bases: TGTGCCAGCAGTGACAGGACTGACCCTGAAGCTTTCTTT. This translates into CASSDRTDPEAFF.

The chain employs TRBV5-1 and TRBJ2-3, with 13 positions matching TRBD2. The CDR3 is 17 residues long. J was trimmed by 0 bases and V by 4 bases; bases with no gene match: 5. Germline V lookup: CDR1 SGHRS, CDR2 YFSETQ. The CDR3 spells CASSRGLAGFSTDTQYF. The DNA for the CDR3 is TGCGCCAGCAGCCGGGGACTAGCGGGATTTAGCACAGATACGCAGTATTTT.

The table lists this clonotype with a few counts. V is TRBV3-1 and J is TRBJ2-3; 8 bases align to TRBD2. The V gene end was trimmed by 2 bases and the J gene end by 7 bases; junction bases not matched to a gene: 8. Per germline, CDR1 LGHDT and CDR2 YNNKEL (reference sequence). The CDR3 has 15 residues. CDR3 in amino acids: CASSQSAGASNTQYF. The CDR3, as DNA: TGTGCCAGCAGCCAATCAGCGGGGGCCTCTAATACGCAGTATTTT.

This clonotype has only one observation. In nucleotides, the CDR3 is TGTGCCAGCAGCCGGAGGTGGACCGCGGGCCATGCCGAGGGTACCCAGTACTTC. Translation gives CASSRRWTAGHAEGTQYF. The V and J genes are TRBV3-1 and TRBJ2-5, with D possibly TRBD2 on 5 matching bases. The CDR3 runs 18 residues. V lost 4 bases and J 8 bases, leaving 29 bases between the germline ends. Germline V gene sequence: CDR1 LGHDT, CDR2 YNNKEL (reference sequence).

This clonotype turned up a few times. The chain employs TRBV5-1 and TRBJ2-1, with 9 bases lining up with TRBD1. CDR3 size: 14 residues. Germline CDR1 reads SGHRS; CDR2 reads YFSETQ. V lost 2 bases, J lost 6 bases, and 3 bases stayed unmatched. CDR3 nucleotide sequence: TGCGCCAGCAGCTTCACAGGGGGCCCCAATGAGCAGTTCTTC. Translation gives CASSFTGGPNEQFF.

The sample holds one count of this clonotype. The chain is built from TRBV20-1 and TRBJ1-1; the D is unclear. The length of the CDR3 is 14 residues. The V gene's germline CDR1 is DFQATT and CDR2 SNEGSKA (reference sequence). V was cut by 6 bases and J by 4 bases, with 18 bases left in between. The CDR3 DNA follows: TGCAGTGCCGAGGGTGAGCTATCTGGCACTGAAGCTTTCTTT. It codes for CSAEGELSGTEAFF.

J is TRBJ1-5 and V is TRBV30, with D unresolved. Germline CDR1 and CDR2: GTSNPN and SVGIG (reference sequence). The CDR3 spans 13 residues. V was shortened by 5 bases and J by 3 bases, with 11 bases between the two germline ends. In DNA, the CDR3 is TGTGCCTGGCAATCCGGTCACAATCAGCCCCAGCATTTT. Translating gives CAWQSGHNQPQHF.

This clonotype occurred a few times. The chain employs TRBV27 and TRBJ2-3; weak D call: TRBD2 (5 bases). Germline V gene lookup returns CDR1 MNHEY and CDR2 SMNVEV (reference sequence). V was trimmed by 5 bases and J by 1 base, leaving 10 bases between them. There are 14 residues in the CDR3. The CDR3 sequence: CASSASYGTDTQYF. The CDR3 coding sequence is TGTGCCAGCAGTGCTAGCTACGGCACAGATACGCAGTATTTT.

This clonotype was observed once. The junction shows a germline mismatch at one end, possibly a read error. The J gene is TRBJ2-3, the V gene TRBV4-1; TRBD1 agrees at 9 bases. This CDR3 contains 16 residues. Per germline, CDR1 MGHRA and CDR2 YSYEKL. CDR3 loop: CASSHAPGTGSDTRYF. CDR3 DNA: TGCGCCAGCAGCCATGCCCCCGGGACAGGGTCAGATACGCGGTATTTT.

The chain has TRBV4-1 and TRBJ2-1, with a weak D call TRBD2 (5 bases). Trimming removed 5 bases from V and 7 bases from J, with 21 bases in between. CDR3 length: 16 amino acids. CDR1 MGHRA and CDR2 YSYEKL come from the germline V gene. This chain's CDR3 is CASSLSAGPELNEQFF. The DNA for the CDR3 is TGCGCCAGCAGCTTGTCGGCGGGCCCTGAGTTAAATGAGCAGTTCTTC.

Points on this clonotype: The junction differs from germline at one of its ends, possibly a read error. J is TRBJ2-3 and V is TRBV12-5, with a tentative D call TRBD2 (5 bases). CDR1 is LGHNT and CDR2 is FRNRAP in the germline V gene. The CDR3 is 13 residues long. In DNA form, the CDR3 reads TGTACTAGTGGTTTGGGCTACACAGATACGCAGTATTTT. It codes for CTSGLGYTDTQYF.

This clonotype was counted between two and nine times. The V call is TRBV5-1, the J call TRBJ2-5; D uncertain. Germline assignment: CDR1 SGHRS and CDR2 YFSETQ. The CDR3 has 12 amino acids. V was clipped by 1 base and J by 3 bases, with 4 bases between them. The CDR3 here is CASSLHEETQYF. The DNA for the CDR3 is TGCGCCAGCAGCTTGCACGAAGAGACCCAGTACTTC.

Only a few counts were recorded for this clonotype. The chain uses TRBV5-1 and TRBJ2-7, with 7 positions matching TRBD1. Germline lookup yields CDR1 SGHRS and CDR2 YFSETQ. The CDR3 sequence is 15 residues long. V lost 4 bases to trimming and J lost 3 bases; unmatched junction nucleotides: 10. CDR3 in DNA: TGCGCCAGCAGCCTATCGGGACAGAACCTCTACGAGCAGTACTTC. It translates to CASSLSGQNLYEQYF.

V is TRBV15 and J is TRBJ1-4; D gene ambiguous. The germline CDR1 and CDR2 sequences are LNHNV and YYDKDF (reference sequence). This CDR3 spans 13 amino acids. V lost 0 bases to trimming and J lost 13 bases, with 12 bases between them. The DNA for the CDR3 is TGTGCCACCAGCAGAGATCGAGATTTGCGACTGTTTTTT. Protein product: CATSRDRDLRLFF.

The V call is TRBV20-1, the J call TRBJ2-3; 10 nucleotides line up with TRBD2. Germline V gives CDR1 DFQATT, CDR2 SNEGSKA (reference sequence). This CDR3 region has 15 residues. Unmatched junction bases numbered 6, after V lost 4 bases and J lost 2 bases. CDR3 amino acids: CSATGLAAYTDTQYF. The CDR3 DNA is TGCAGTGCTACCGGACTAGCGGCCTACACAGATACGCAGTATTTT.